The clone carrying this TCR beta chain was detected once. Its specificity is not known. The data stem from a study of T cell responses to AZD1222 COVID-19 vaccine. Findings and limits, study-wide: No repertoire was sampled before or during the peak T cell response, only after it.

The assay was immunoSEQ multiplex PCR, and TCRdb's table has in-frame clones only and misses some. Among 120,000 to 150,000 clones listed, roughly 90% were seen once. This CDR3 comprises 11 residues. The germline V and J ends were trimmed by 4 bases and 6 bases, with 7 bases remaining between them. This chain connects TRBV12-3 or TRBV12-4 to TRBJ2-7; D not certain. This TCR was sampled from an adult who received the MenACWY meningococcal vaccine as a control. Sample: peripheral blood, taken 28 days after the second dose of the MenACWY control vaccine. CDR3 bases: TGTGCCAGCAGTTGGAAGGGCGAGCAGTACTTC. Translated, it gives CASSWKGEQYF.